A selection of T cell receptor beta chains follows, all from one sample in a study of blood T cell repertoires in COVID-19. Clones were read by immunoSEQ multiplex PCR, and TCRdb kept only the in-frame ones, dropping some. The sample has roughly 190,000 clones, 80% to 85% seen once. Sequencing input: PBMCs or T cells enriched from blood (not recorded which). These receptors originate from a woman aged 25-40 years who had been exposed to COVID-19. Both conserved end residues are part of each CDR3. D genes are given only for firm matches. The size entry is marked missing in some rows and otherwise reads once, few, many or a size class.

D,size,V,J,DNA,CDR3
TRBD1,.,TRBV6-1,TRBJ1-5,TGTGCCAGCAGTGAAGCGGGACAGGGCTATCAGCCCCAGCATTTT,CASSEAGQGYQPQHF
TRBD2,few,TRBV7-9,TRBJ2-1,TGTGCCATCTTCTTAGCGGGGGGCTACAATGAGCAGTTCTTC,CAIFLAGGYNEQFF
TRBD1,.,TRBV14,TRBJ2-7,TGTGCCAGCAGCCAAGACGGACAGGATGAATACGAGCAGTACTTC,CASSQDGQDEYEQYF
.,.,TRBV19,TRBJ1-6,TGTGCCAGTCGAGGAGACAGCAGTTCACCCCTCCACTTT,CASRGDSSSPLHF
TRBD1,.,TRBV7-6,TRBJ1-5,TGTGCCAGCACCATCTTACGTCGACAGGGGGGCCGGGTTCAGCCCCAGCATTTT,CASTILRRQGGRVQPQHF
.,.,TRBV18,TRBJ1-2,TGTGCCAGCTCACCGAACGGAGCCTATGGCTACACCTTC,CASSPNGAYGYTF
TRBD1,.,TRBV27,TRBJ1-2,TGTGCCAGCAGCGGGACAGGGGTATATGGCTACACCTTC,CASSGTGVYGYTF
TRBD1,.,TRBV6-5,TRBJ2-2,TGTGCCAGCAGCCTAGAACAGGGGGCGGCCGGGGAGCTGTTTTTT,CASSLEQGAAGELFF
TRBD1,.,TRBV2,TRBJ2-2,TGTGCCAGCAGTCCAAGGACAGGAAACACCGGGGAGCTGTTTTTT,CASSPRTGNTGELFF
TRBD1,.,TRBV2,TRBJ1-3,TGTGCCAGTCCCGGGACAGGGTCCTTCCCTGGAAACACCATATATTTT,CASPGTGSFPGNTIYF
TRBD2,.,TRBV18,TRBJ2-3,TGTGCCAGCTCACCGGGACTAGCGGGGGCTAATGGGGATACGCAGTATTTT,CASSPGLAGANGDTQYF
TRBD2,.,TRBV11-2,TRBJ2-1,TGTGCCAGCAGCTTAGAGGTGGGGGGGTCCTACAATGAGCAGTTCTTC,CASSLEVGGSYNEQFF
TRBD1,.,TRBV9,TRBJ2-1,TGTGCCAGCAGCGTAGACCCTGGACAGGGTTTTACTGAGCAGTTCTTC,CASSVDPGQGFTEQFF
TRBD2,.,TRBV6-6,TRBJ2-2,TGTGCCAGCACTCACTTGGCGGGGGGTTTAGCAGGGGAGCTGTTTTTT,CASTHLAGGLAGELFF
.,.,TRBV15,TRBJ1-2,TGTGCCACCAGCAGCCCACTCAGGGGACAATATGGCTACACCTTC,CATSSPLRGQYGYTF
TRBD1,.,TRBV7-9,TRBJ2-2,TGTGCCAGCAGTCCGGACCAGGGGGCCGGCGGGGAGCTGTTTTTT,CASSPDQGAGGELFF
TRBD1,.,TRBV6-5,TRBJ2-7,TGTGCCAGCAGGCTACCCCGGACAGGGGTTTCCGAGCAGTACTTC,CASRLPRTGVSEQYF
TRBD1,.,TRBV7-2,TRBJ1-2,TGTGCCAGCAGCTTACATACAGGGGGGAACTATGGCTACACCTTC,CASSLHTGGNYGYTF
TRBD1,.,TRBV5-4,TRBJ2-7,TGTGCCAGCAGCTTGGGACAGGGGCTTTACGAGCAGTACTTC,CASSLGQGLYEQYF
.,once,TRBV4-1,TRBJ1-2,TGCGCCAGCAGCCAAGCCCAGGGCTATGGCTACACCTTC,CASSQAQGYGYTF
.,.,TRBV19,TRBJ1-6,TGTGCCAGTAGTATAGAGGGGAGGAATTCACCCCTCCACTTT,CASSIEGRNSPLHF
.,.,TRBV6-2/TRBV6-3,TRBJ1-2,TGTGCCAGCAGTTACTCGAGGAGCTATGGCTACACCTTC,CASSYSRSYGYTF
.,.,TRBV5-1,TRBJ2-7,TGCGCCAGCGGTGTTTCTGAGACCTACGAGCAGTACTTC,CASGVSETYEQYF
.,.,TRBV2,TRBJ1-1,TGTGCCAGCACTGATGACAGACCCGTGAACACTGAAGCTTTCTTT,CASTDDRPVNTEAFF
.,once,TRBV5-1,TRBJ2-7,TGCGCCAGCAGCTTGCAGGCGGGGATCTCCTACGAGCAGTACTTC,CASSLQAGISYEQYF
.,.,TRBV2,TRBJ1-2,TGTGCCAGCAGTGATAACAGGGTCGGCGGCTACACCTTC,CASSDNRVGGYTF
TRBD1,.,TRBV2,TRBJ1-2,TGTGCCAGCAGTCCGGACAGGAGCTATGGCTACACCTTC,CASSPDRSYGYTF
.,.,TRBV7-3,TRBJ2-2,TGTGCCAGCAGCTTAATAGGAGGGAAGAGCGGGGAGCTGTTTTTT,CASSLIGGKSGELFF